The T cell receptor (beta chain) under discussion was sequenced for a study of cytomegalovirus exposure and HLA in healthy donors (dated by TCRdb to the late 2010s). Describing the broader study: In an earlier analysis of several hundred of the donors, 250 to 300 Gb of sequence data and 95 million to 130 million unique TCR beta sequences from some 170 million T cells were reported. An early release that covered 640 HLA-typed donors contained 300 to 350 gigabases of sequencing data and around 80 million unique TCR sequences. The number of donors typed differed by locus, with about 629-640 for A, B, C, DRB1 and DQB1, roughly 550 for DQA1, 606 for DPA1, and about 450 for DPB1. To decide whether each TCR beta V gene segment behaved as functional or pseudogenic, an earlier analysis of approximately 620 of the donors relied on high-throughput TCR beta sequencing. The study profiled the T cell repertoires of around 700 subjects by immunosequencing and related them to cytomegalovirus serostatus. The later analysis used no new phenotypic data to find candidate immune exposures, relying instead on TCR beta sequences and their occurrence across donors. High-throughput TCR immunosequencing, statistical association of individual TCRs with disease status, and machine learning were combined to predict cytomegalovirus infection status. A later genetic analysis used genome-wide SNP genotypes for 398 of the 666 donors, treating that subset as a discovery cohort. Along with the roughly 710-subject first cohort, a separate validation cohort of about 110 different subjects was used. Every discovery cohort repertoire had been produced on one sequencing platform. Several DR-DQ haplotypes were handled as single units for association and clustering because linkage in the cohort was strong. Donor age, sex, ethnicity and CMV serostatus were collected together with the repertoire data. Of the 300 to 450 genotyped donors, over 65% fell in the genetic ancestry cluster associated with self-reported Caucasian donors. The study aimed to test whether signatures of past pathogen exposure could be identified by cataloging public T cell receptors. A later analysis re-examined previously published TCR beta repertoires from 500 to 700 donors and added high-resolution HLA genotyping to investigate patterns of TCR occurrence. On average, roughly 240,000 unique TCR beta nucleotide sequences were sequenced per donor among some 430 genotyped donors of the cohort, with 15% to 20% of those sequences being non-productive. HLA typing included class I and class II loci at four-digit resolution.

The research as a whole found: Because HLA typing was unavailable for some donors at each locus, only the typed subset was used in association tests. In an earlier analysis of 450 to 750 of the donors, most TCR beta V segments appeared in productive rearrangements about 87% or about 30% of the time, broadly matching IMGT annotations. A later analysis found that most CMV-associated TCR beta chains appeared HLA-restricted, with HLA associations seemingly driven largely by CMV exposure. A later analysis found that HLA-associated TCR beta chains were more clonally expanded and had lower generation probabilities than equally common non-associated chains. In a later genetic analysis, a missense DCLRE1C variant was associated with V-gene and J-gene trimming of TCR beta chains, and the association was replicated in an independent cohort. The authors suggested that the approach could potentially be extended to other disease states and immunological phenotypes. A later analysis found that TCR association rates varied across HLA loci, with DRB1 alleles showing the most associated TCRs and HLA-C alleles the fewest. Sequencing depth was assumed to be roughly uniform across donors in the presence/absence analyses, though that assumption may not hold. Immune exposure information for the cohort was limited to CMV serostatus. A few of the identified cytomegalovirus-associated TCR beta chains were confirmed in vitro to be specific for cytomegalovirus antigens. In this cohort, only TCR beta chains were sequenced, and detectable features were limited by the absence of alpha or paired-chain data. Some IMGT-functional V segments, including TRBV6-2 and TRBV6-3, could not be told apart with the 87-base-pair reads, so those segments were excluded. A further reported finding was that TCR beta sequences accurately predicted the HLA-A and HLA-B alleles for most subjects in the first cohort. The sequencing pipeline was judged likely to have produced a cluster of highly shared sequence variants as a technical artifact. In a later genetic analysis, fewer N-insertions in productive TCRs were reported among donors in an Asian-associated ancestry cluster than the roughly 670-donor mean. The study listed approximately 150 TCR beta chains as associated with cytomegalovirus. The earlier analysis of 587 of the donors excluded around 17 rarely observed V segments, including chromosome 9 orphons, because counts were too low. The classifier was reported to diagnose cytomegalovirus status with high specificity and sensitivity in both the original and validation cohorts. Linkage disequilibrium might explain the correlated functional status among segregating V segments, but an unknown experimental factor could not be ruled out. A later analysis reported that several top co-occurrence clusters appeared linked to parvovirus B19, influenza, CMV and Epstein-Barr virus. While some public TCRs were present in many individuals, most TCR sequences turned up only very rarely across donors. At a false discovery rate of 0.05, a later analysis linked under 20,000 TCR beta sequences to specific HLA alleles. Strong co-occurrence of HLA alleles, especially DR and DQ, made assigning TCR associations to individual alleles difficult.

Receptor libraries were prepared by the immunoSEQ multiplex PCR assay. For the multiplex PCR, a mixture combining 60 forward primers for TCR Vbeta segments and 13 reverse primers for TCR Jbeta segments was used. Amplification of the CDR3 region of rearranged TCR beta genes was performed with a multiplex PCR assay on genomic DNA. The amplified TCR beta libraries were sequenced on the Illumina HiSeq System as 87-base-pair reads. The paper's processing steps were these. A later analysis tallied some 79 million unique TCR beta chains across the 660 or so repertoires, and some 10 million of those chains were shared by two or more donors. Raw reads were error-corrected and collapsed into unique sequences with a nearest-neighbor algorithm that merged closely related sequences to remove PCR and sequencing errors. Alignment of CDR3 sequences to IMGT reference sequences was used to assign V, D and J gene segments. For a sequence to be retained, a match of at least six nucleotides to both a V gene segment and a J gene segment was required. A rearrangement counted as productive if the CDR3 had no stop codons and remained in frame with V and J, and every other rearrangement counted as non-productive. Following IMGT convention, CDR3 was defined as the stretch from the second conserved V-encoded cysteine to the conserved J-encoded phenylalanine. The earlier analysis of 587 of the donors excluded sequences that lacked an unambiguous match to a single V gene segment. In an earlier analysis of some 590 of the donors, V segments were called functional above 56.7% productive rearrangements and were called segregating when the between-donor standard deviation exceeded 5%. A statistical classification framework was developed to diagnose cytomegalovirus status using the catalog of TCR beta chain sequences. In a later analysis, V and J genes were assigned by comparing TCR nucleotide sequences against IMGT/GENE-DB human TR gene sequences. In a later analysis, CDR3 sequences and most-parsimonious VDJ recombination scenarios were assigned using the TCRdist pipeline. In a later analysis, every TCR beta chain was defined by the combination of its CDR3 amino acid sequence and its V-gene family, and reads without a unique V-gene family were dropped. A later analysis removed roughly 590 highly shared, low-generation-probability nucleotide sequences to deal with suspected cross-contamination and a sequencing artifact. For each public chain, a later analysis derived a clonal expansion index from normalized ranks of inferred template counts within each repertoire. Generation probabilities in a later analysis came from a VDJ recombination model fitted to out-of-frame rearrangements, and those results were checked against IGoR. A later analysis scored TCR-TCR, TCR-HLA and TCR-CMV co-occurrence with hypergeometric tests, applying a repertoire-size bias correction to TCR pairs. False discovery rates were estimated in a later analysis by permuting HLA or CMV assignments 20 times. In a later analysis, co-occurring TCRs were grouped using DBSCAN, and TCRdist sequence similarity was added for clustering within HLA-allele-positive subsets. Co-occurrence clustering excluded repertoires with fewer than 30,000 or more than 120,000 public chains, plus five with anomalous nucleotide sharing. Sourced from immuneACCESS, this table was stored by TCRdb with only in-frame sequences that have V and J called. A share of the clones is absent; for the studies checked, an unresolved V gene accounts for under half, and the remainder has no known explanation. Clone size and the V and J calls come from that table; the DNA yielded D and trimming. The sample has 190,000 or so clones on record, around 83% of them singletons. The top ten clones comprise around 1.5% of the sample.

The trim is 1 base for V and 5 bases for J, with a gap of 3 bases between the germline ends. The germline V gene (reference sequence) yields SEHNR for CDR1 and FQNEAQ for CDR2. Reading from cysteine to phenylalanine, the CDR3 counts 12 amino acids. Only the CDR3 portion is preserved as DNA: 36 bases, with reading frame beginning at the first base. As to this clone: The antigen it binds to is not known. Nothing much larger sits one base from this clone, and base qualities are not available.

The cohort consisted of 670 or so healthy bone marrow donors. Cohort members were all nominally healthy when sampled, although unrecorded immune exposures were likely present. The donor was CMV seronegative and belonged to the group of roughly 330 seronegative cohort members. A peripheral blood sample was collected from each donor, and TCR beta sequencing was performed on peripheral blood mononuclear cells. The Qiagen DNeasy Blood Extraction Kit was used to extract genomic DNA from the blood cell samples. The sample consisted of PBMCs. This sequence was found in a man in his fifties in good health and CMV-seronegative. The chain was built from TRBV7-9 and TRBJ1-3, with the D segment identity uncertain. The CDR3 loop reads CASSLGRNTIYF. The nucleotides read TGTGCCAGCAGCTTAGGTAGAAACACCATATATTTT.